This T cell receptor (beta chain) was profiled in a study of OX40 agonist ivuxolimab in advanced cancers. Background on the study: Patients received the agonistic anti-OX40 (CD134) antibody ivuxolimab. Patient treatment consisted of intravenous ivuxolimab administration every 2 weeks at 0.01 to 10 mg/kg.

TCRdb's copy holds only in-frame clones and misses some; the assay was immunoSEQ multiplex PCR. The repertoire includes more than 75,000 clones, about 80% of them detected once, and roughly 5.2% sits in the top ten. Trimming pared 0 bases from V and 0 bases from J, leaving 10 bases between. This CDR3 is built from 15 residues. The V gene's germline CDR1 is SGHRS and CDR2 YFSETQ. This receptor was identified in an adult with an advanced solid tumor such as melanoma, head and neck, liver or kidney cancer. The source material was CD4+ or CD8+ T cells sorted from blood, sampled in a trial of the OX40 agonist ivuxolimab. This chain connects TRBV5-1 to TRBJ2-7; maybe TRBD2 (5 bases). CDR3 nucleotide sequence: TGCGCCAGCAGCTTGGGGACTCCCAGCTCCTACGAGCAGTACTTC. Translating it yields CASSLGTPSSYEQYF. The variable domain in full, completed from reference TRBV5-1 and TRBJ2-7, reads KAGVTQTPRYLIKTRGQQVTLSCSPISGHRSVSWYQQTPGQGLQFLFEYFSETQRNKGNFPGRFSGRQFSNSRSEMNVSTLELGDSALYLCASSLGTPSSYEQYFGPGTRLTVT.